One T cell receptor beta chain is described in this entry. Its antigen is as yet unknown. V trimming: 7 bases; J trimming: 5 bases; junction bases outside the gene matches: 9. The CDR3 runs 14 residues. Germline CDR1 reads SNHLY; CDR2 reads FYNNEI. Data came from immunoSEQ multiplex PCR; TCRdb stores just in-frame clones and leaves some out. The repertoire consists of about 77,000 clones, with 92% occurring once and the leading ten covering approximately 0.15%. The data belong to a study of human versus mouse CDR3 diversity and MHC coevolution. On the study more broadly: Samples had between 0.6 x 10^7 and 1.6 x 10^7 valid reads. The study, taken as a whole, reports: iCHAO1 estimated the human TCR beta repertoire at around 1.5 million clonotypes.

Naive CD4 T cells, CD45RO-negative and CD62L-positive, were flow-sorted from PBMCs. The clonotype was recovered from a person between 25 and 70 years old in good health. Input material: naive CD4+ T cells from blood. Subset: CD45RO-negative CD62L-positive naive CD4 T cells. The gene calls are TRBV2 and TRBJ2-5, with 8 nucleotides matching TRBD1. CDR3 region: CASTPPDRDETQYF. As DNA, the CDR3 is TGTGCCAGCACCCCCCCGGACAGGGACGAGACCCAGTACTTC.